The 8 T cell receptor beta chains listed next were all sequenced from one sample in a study of CD8 T cells in Susac syndrome. RNA totalling about 0.5 to 1 ug underwent reverse transcription with random hexamers. TCRdb ran MiXCR on the immunoSEQ multiplex PCR reads and lists one entry per CDR3 protein. Here the sample spans 95,000 to 150,000 distinct CDR3 sequences, roughly 94% being singletons. The material sequenced was CD8+ T cells from PBMCs. The origin of the receptors is a human donor with Susac syndrome.

The genes are TRBV29-1 and TRBJ2-1, with 8 nucleotides matching TRBD1. Losses at the gene ends were 3 bases for V and 1 base for J; bases not matched to a gene: 5. The CDR3 contains 15 residues. Germline V gene lookup returns CDR1 SQVTM and CDR2 ANQGSEA. CDR3 DNA: TGCAGCGTTGAGGTAGGACAGGGATCCTACAATGAGCAGTTCTTC. Translating gives CSVEVGQGSYNEQFF.

V is TRBV4-3 and J is TRBJ2-2; 10 bases line up with TRBD2. Germline lookup yields CDR1 LGHNA and CDR2 YSLEER. The CDR3 spans 16 residues. V dropped 3 bases and J dropped 5; count of bases not matched to a gene: 6. CDR3 residues: CASSQVLSGGTGELFF. CDR3 in DNA: TGCGCCAGCAGCCAGGTTCTTAGCGGGGGGACCGGGGAGCTGTTTTTT.

The V call is TRBV9, the J call TRBJ1-5, with 7 positions matching TRBD1. This CDR3 comprises 15 residues. The germline V gene encodes CDR1 SGDLS and CDR2 YYNGEE. J lost 5 bases, V lost 0 bases, and 5 bases had no gene match. The CDR3 bases are TGTGCCAGCAGCGTAGCGGGACAGTCCTATCAGCCCCAGCATTTT. It encodes CASSVAGQSYQPQHF.

This clonotype has only one observation. The chain is built from TRBV28 and TRBJ2-7; no definite D call. The CDR3 has 11 residues. Between the trimmed V and J ends, which lost 7 bases and 4 bases, there was a span of 8 bases. Germline V gene lookup returns CDR1 MDHEN and CDR2 SYDVKM. CDR3 nucleotides: TGTGCCAGCAACGACCAGTACGAGCAGTACTTC. Translated, it gives CASNDQYEQYF.

The chain combines TRBV4-1 with TRBJ2-3; 10 nucleotides line up with TRBD2. The V segment lost 4 bases and the J segment 5 bases; nucleotides outside the gene matches: 9. Germline V CDR1 and CDR2: MGHRA, YSYEKL. The length of the CDR3 is 16 residues. The CDR3 DNA reads TGCGCCAGCAGCCCTAACTTAGCGGGGGGCTTAGATACGCAGTATTTT. This translates into CASSPNLAGGLDTQYF.

The chain combines TRBV27 with TRBJ2-7; the match to TRBD1 covers 8 bases. Looked up from germline, CDR1 is MNHEY and CDR2 is SMNVEV (reference sequence). The V gene end was trimmed by 6 bases and the J gene end by 0 bases; junction bases not matched to a gene: 4. The CDR3 is 14 residues long. DNA of the CDR3: TGTGCCAGCAGGATGACAGGGGACTCCTACGAGCAGTACTTC. Translation: CASRMTGDSYEQYF.

This chain links TRBV11-1 with TRBJ2-7; D uncertain. Germline CDR1 reads SGHAT; CDR2 reads FQDESV (reference sequence). CDR3 length: 12 amino acids. Trimming took off 5 bases at V and 2 bases at J, with 7 bases between the two ends. The CDR3 DNA reads as TGTGCCAGCAGCCGAAAAACCTACGAGCAGTACTTC. Protein: CASSRKTYEQYF. Drawing the rest from reference TRBV11-1 and TRBJ2-7, the complete variable domain is EAEVAQSPRYKITEKSQAVAFWCDPISGHATLYWYRQILGQGPELLVQFQDESVVDDSQLPKDRFSAERLKGVDSTLKIQPAELGDSAMYLCASSRKTYEQYFGPGTRLTVT.

V usage is TRBV20-1 and J usage is TRBJ2-7; 8 nucleotides align to TRBD1. Germline-derived CDR1 and CDR2 are DFQATT and SNEGSKA (reference sequence). CDR3 length: 14 amino acids. V trimming: 0 bases; J trimming: 2 bases; junction bases outside the gene matches: 3. The CDR3 here is CSAREDRATYEQYF. CDR3 in DNA: TGCAGTGCTAGAGAGGACAGGGCGACCTACGAGCAGTACTTC.